This T cell receptor beta chain emerged from a study of T cell responses to AZD1222 COVID-19 vaccine (dated by TCRdb to 2020 to 2022). Regarding the study in general: TCR sequencing covered some 240 trial participants: about 210 given two doses of AZD1222 and about 26 given two doses of MenACWY control vaccine. Enrollment into the trials was organized by age into subgroups of 18-55, 56-69 and 70-plus years, and those subgroups contained approximately 150, 30 and 60 TCR-sequenced participants, respectively. Summary of the overall study and its limitations: The 56-69-year group was small, and its depth increase did not reach significance, likely because of low power. Because no samples from the day 14 peak response were available, repertoires could be characterized only after the peak T cell response. Epitopes outside the regions mutated in the B.1.351 and B.1.1.7 variants were reportedly recognized by nearly half of the unique spike-specific TCRs. Spike-specific TCR breadth and depth rose significantly after two AZD1222 doses compared with day 0 and with MenACWY recipients. Most participants were white British and females outnumbered males, and the authors suggested that clonal diversity may have been underestimated. The vaccine-associated CD4 TCRs covered the entire spike protein, and the dominant responses fell in regions 160-218 and 743-854. Conclusions about previously exposed vaccinees were limited because only 5 or 6 AZD1222 recipients were SARS-CoV-2 seropositive at baseline.

For this chain, trimming is 5 bases at the V end and 8 bases at the J end, and the number of junction bases without a gene match is 4. The CDR3 has 12 amino acids, counting the end cysteine and phenylalanine. CDR3 DNA is the only sequence kept; it has 36 bases, read in frame from the first base. CDR1 and CDR2 are drawn from the germline V gene: KGHSH, LQKENI. To note about this clone: The specificity of this receptor is unknown. No much larger clone is present one base from it, and per-base qualities are unavailable.

The CDR3 regions of human TCRbeta chains were subjected to immunosequencing. In the source study's methods: Repertoire TCRs were matched against a reference library of SARS-CoV-2-specific TCRs generated with the MIRA antigen-specificity platform. Breadth was defined as the fraction of unique TCRs that were SARS-CoV-2-associated, and depth was defined as the fraction of total T cells that were SARS-CoV-2-associated. Using the MIRA data, each spike-specific TCR was assigned both to the spike region to which the TCR was reactive and to a CD4 or CD8 class. Log10-transformed breadth and depth values were compared by one-way ANOVA with Sidak's multiple comparisons tests. TCRdb stores this immuneACCESS table with in-frame sequences only. Part of the clones is absent; in the studies checked, under half of the shortfall reflects unresolved V genes, and no reason is known for the rest. V and J calls and clone size come straight from that table; D and trimming were deduced from the DNA. For this sample the table gives 180,000 or so clones, of which 91% were detected only once. The ten top clones hold more than 1.5% of the sample.

The label giving this sample's time point can be read as: about 28 days (+/-7) after the second vaccine dose. AZD1222 recipients with second doses at about 4 weeks or about 12 weeks were pooled, because spike-specific TCR depth and breadth did not differ between schedules. Samples from vaccinated people were obtained from the UK trials COV001 and COV002, which included a single-blind randomized controlled phase 2/3 trial of AZD1222 (ChAdOx1 nCoV-19) in healthy adults. Trial participant PBMC samples were collected at day 0 and day 28 after the second dose for TCRbeta chain sequencing. The chain uses TRBV18 and TRBJ1-2, with 8 bases matching TRBD1. The TCR sequence derives from an adult who received the AZD1222 COVID-19 vaccine. Specimen: peripheral blood, collected 28 days after the second AZD1222 dose. The DNA sequence is TGTGCCAGCTCAACGACAGGGGAGGGCTACACCTTC. Translation gives CASSTTGEGYTF.